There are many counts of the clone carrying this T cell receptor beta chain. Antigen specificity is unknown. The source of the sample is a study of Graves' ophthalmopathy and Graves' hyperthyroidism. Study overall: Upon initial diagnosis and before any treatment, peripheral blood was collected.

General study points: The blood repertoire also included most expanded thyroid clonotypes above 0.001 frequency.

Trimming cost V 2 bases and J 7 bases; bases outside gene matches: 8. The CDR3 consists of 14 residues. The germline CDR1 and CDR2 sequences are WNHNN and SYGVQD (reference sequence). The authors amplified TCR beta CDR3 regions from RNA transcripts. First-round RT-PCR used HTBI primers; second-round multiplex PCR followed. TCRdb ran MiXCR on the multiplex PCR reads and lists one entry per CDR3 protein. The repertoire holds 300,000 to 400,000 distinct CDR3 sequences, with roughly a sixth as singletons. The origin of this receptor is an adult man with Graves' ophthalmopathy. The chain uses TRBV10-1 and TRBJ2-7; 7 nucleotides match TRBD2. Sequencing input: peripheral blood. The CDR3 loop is CASSEMIGRKEQYF. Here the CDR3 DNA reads TGCGCCAGCAGTGAGATGATCGGGAGGAAAGAGCAGTACTTC.